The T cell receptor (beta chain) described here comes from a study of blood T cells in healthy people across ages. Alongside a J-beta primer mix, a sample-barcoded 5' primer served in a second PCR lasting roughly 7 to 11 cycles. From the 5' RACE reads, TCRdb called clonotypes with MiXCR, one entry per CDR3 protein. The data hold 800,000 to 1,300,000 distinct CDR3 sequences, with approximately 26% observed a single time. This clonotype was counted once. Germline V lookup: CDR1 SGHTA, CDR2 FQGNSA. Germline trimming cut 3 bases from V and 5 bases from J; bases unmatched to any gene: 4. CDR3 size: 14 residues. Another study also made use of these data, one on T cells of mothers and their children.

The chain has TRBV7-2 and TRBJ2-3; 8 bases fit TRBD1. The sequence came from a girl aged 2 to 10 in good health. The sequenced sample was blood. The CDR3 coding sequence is TGTGCCAGCAGCTTTGCAGGGGGCATAGATACGCAGTATTTT. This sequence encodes CASSFAGGIDTQYF.